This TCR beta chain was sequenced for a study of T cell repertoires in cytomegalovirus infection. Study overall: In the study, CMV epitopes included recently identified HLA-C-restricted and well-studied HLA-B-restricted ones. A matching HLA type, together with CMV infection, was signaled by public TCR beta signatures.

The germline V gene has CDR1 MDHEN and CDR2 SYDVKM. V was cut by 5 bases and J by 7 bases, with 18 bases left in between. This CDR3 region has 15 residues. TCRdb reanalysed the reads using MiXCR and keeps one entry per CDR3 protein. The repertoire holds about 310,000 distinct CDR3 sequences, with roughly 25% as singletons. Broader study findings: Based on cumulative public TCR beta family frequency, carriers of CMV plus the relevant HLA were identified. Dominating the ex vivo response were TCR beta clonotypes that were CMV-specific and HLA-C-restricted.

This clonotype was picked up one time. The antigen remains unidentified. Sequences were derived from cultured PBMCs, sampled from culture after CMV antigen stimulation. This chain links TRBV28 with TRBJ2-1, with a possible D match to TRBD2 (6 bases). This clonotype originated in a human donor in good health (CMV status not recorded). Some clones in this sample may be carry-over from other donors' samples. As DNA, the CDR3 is TGTGCCAGCAGTCTCGCCGGGACTTTGGGGAATGAGCAGTTCTTC. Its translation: CASSLAGTLGNEQFF.